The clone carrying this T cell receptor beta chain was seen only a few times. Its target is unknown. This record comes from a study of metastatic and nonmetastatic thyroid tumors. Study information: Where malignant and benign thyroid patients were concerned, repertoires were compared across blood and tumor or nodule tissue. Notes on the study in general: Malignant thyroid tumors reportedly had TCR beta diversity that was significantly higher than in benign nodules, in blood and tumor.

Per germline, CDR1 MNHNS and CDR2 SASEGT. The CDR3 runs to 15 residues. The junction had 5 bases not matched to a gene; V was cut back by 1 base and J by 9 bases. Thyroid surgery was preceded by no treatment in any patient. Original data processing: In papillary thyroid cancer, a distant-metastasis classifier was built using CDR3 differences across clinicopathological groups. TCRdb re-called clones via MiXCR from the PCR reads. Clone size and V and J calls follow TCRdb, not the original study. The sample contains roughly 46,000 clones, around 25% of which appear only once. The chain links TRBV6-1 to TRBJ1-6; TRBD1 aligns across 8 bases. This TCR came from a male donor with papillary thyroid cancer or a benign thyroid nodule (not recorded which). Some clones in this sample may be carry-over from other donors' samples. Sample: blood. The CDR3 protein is CASSEGAGGSSPLHF. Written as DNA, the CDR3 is TGTGCCAGCAGTGAAGGGGCAGGGGGCAGTTCACCCCTCCACTTT.